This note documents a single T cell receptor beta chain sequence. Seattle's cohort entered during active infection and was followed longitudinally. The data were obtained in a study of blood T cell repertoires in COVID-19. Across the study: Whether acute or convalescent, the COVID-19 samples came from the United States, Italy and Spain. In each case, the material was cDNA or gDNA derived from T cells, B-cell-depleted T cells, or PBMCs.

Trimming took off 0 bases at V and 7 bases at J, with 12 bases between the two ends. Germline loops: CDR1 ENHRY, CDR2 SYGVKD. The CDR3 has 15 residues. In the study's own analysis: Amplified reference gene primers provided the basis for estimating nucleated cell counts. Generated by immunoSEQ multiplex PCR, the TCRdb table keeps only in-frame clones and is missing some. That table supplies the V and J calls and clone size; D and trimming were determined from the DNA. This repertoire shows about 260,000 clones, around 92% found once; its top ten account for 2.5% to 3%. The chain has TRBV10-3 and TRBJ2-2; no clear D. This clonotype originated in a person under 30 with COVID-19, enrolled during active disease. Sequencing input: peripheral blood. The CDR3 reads CAISESSGEGGELFF. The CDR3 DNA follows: TGTGCCATCAGTGAGTCCTCGGGTGAAGGCGGGGAGCTGTTTTTT.